The clone carrying this T cell receptor (beta chain) was picked up many times. Its antigen is currently unknown. Hyperthyroidism patients were newly diagnosed, had disease duration under 2 months, and were aged 18 to 65 years. The sample is drawn from a study of T cells in Graves' hyperthyroidism and ophthalmopathy. Findings and caveats of the study: Ophthalmopathy was distinguished from stable hyperthyroidism by 13 V-J signatures. Among thyroid clonotypes expanded above 0.001, most also appeared in blood.

The CDR3 regions of TCR beta were amplified from RNA transcripts. A set of HTBI primers served as the primers for a first-round RT-PCR of the TCR CDR3. TCRdb reprocessed the multiplex PCR reads via MiXCR and lists one record per CDR3 protein. The profile shows about 210,000 distinct CDR3 sequences, about a sixth of them singletons. Germline V gene data show CDR1 as LGHDT and CDR2 as YNNKEL (reference sequence). This CDR3 comprises 16 residues. With V trimmed by 4 bases and J by 2 bases, 5 bases remained unmatched. This chain joins TRBV3-1 and TRBJ2-7; 13 bases map to TRBD2. Sequenced input: blood. This clonotype originated in a man aged 45 to 65 with Graves' hyperthyroidism. The CDR3 DNA sequence: TGTGCCAGCAGCCTCGGACTAGCGGGAGATCCCTACGAGCAGTACTTC. Translated: CASSLGLAGDPYEQYF.